This T cell receptor (beta chain) was identified during a study of cytomegalovirus exposure and HLA in healthy donors. Overall study results and limits: Cytomegalovirus-associated TCR beta chains were listed, numbering 164. Compared with the approximately 680-donor mean, an Asian-associated ancestry cluster reportedly had fewer N-insertions, according to a later analysis. The productive fraction for most TCR beta V segments was about 87% or about 30% in an earlier analysis. No immune exposure information besides CMV serostatus was available.

The length of the CDR3 is 16 residues. V shed 8 bases and J 0 bases; nucleotides not matched to a gene: 5. Germline V gene data show CDR1 as ENHRY and CDR2 as SYGVKD. The PCR used 60 Vbeta and 13 Jbeta primers. Assay: immunoSEQ multiplex PCR; the TCRdb copy retains only in-frame clones and omits some. The sample has about 82,000 clones, 60% to 80% seen once. Worth noting for this clone: Its target is unknown.

This TCR derives from a woman aged 50 to 60 in good health and CMV-seropositive. The specimen was PBMCs. The chain combines TRBV10-3 with TRBJ2-1, with 12 bases that match TRBD2. Here the CDR3 reads CAIGLAGTTSYNEQFF. CDR3 nucleotide sequence: TGTGCCATCGGACTAGCGGGGACAACCTCCTACAATGAGCAGTTCTTC.